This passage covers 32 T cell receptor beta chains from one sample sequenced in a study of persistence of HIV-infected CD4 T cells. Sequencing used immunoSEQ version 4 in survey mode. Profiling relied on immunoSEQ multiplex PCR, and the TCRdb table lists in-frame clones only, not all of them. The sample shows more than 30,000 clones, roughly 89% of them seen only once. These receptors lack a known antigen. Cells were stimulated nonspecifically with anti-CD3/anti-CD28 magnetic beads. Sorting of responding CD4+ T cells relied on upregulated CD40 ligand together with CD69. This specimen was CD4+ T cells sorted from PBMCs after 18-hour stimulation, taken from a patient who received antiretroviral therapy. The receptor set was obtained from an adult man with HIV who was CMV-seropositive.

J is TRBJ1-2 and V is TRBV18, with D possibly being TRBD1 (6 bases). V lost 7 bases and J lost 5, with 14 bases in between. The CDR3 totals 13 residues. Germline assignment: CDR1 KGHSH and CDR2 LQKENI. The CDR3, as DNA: TGTGCCAGCTGGAGCGAGGGGGGGTATGGCTACACCTTC. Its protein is CASWSEGGYGYTF.

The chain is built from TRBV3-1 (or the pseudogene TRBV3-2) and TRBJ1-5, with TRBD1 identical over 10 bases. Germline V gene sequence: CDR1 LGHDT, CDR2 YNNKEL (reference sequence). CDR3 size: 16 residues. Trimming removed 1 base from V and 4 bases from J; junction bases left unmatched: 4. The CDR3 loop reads CASSQGDRGMNQPQHF. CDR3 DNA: TGTGCCAGCAGCCAAGGGGACAGGGGTATGAATCAGCCCCAGCATTTT.

In DNA form, the CDR3 reads TGTGCCAGCAGCACAGGGGCTGGAACCTCAGAGACCCAGTACTTC. This encodes CASSTGAGTSETQYF. The chain uses TRBV4-2 and TRBJ2-5, with TRBD1 identical over 7 bases. After removal of 5 bases from V and 4 bases from J, the junction contained 10 bases not matched to a gene. The CDR3 length is 15 residues. Germline CDR1 and CDR2: LGHNA and YNFKEQ.

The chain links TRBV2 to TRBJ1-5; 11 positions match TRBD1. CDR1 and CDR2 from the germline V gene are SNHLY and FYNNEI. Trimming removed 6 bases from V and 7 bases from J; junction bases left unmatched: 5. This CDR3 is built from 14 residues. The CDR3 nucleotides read TGTGCCAGCAGCGGGACAGGGGGTAACCAGCCCCAGCATTTT. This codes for CASSGTGGNQPQHF. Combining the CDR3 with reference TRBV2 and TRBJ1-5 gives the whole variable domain EPEVTQTPSHQVTQMGQEVILRCVPISNHLYFYWYRQILGQKVEFLVSFYNNEISEKSEIFDDQFSVERPDGSNFTLKIRSTKLEDSAMYFCASSGTGGNQPQHFGDGTRLSIL.

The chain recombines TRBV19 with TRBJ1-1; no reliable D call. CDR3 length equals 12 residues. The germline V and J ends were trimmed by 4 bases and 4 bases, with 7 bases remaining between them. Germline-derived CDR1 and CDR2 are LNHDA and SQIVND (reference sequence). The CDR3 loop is CASSTMGTEAFF. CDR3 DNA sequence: TGTGCCAGTAGTACAATGGGCACTGAAGCTTTCTTT.

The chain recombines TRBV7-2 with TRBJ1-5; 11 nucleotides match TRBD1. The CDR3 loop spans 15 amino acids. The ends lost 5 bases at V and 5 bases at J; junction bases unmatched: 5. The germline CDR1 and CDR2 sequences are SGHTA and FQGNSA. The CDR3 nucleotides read TGTGCCAGCAGCGTACGGACAGGGGGCGATCAGCCCCAGCATTTT. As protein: CASSVRTGGDQPQHF.

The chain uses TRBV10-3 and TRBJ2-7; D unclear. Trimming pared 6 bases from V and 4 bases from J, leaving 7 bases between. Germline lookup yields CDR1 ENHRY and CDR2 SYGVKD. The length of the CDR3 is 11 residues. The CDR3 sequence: CAIREGYEQYF. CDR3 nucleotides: TGTGCCATCAGGGAAGGGTACGAGCAGTACTTC.

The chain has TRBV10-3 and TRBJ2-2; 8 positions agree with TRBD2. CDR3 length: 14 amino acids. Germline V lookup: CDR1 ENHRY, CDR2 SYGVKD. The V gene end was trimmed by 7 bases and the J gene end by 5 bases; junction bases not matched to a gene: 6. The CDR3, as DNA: TGTGCCATCACGCGGGGGGCTAGGACCGGGGAGCTGTTTTTT. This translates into CAITRGARTGELFF.

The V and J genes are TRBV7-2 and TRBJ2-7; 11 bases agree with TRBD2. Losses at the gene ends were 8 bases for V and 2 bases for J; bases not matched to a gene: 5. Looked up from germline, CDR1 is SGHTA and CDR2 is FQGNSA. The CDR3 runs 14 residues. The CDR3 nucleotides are TGTGCCAGCGATAGCGGGAGGGCCCCCTACGAGCAGTACTTC. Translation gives CASDSGRAPYEQYF.

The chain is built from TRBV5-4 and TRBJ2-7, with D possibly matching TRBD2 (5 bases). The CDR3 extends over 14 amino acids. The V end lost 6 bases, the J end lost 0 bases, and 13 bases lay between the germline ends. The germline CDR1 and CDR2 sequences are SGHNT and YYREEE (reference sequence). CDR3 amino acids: CASNEQRSSYEQYF. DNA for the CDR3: TGTGCCAGCAACGAACAGCGGAGCTCCTACGAGCAGTACTTC.

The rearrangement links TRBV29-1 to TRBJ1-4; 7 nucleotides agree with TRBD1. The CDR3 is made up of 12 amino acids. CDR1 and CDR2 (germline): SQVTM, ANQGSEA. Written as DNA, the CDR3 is TGCGGATGCAGGGGGTCGGATGAAAAACTGTTTTTT. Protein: CGCRGSDEKLFF.

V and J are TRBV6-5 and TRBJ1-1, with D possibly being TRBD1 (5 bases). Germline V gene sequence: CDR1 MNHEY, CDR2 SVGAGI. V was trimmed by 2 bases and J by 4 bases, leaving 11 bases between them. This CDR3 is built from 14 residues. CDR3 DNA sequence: TGTGCCAGCAGTTACGGAGGGGTGGCCACTGAAGCTTTCTTT. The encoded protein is CASSYGGVATEAFF.

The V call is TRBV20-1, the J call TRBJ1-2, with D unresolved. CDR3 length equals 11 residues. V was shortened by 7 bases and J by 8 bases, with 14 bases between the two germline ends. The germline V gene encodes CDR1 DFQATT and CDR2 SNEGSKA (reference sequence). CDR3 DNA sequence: TGCAGTGGTCGAGGGTATGGAGGCTACACCTTC. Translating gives CSGRGYGGYTF.

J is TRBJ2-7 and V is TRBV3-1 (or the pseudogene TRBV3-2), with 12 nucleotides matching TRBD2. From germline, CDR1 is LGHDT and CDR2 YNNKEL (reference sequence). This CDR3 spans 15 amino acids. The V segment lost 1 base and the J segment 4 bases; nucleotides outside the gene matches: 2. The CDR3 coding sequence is TGTGCCAGCAGCCAAGGACTAGCGGGGGTTTACGAGCAGTACTTC. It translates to CASSQGLAGVYEQYF.

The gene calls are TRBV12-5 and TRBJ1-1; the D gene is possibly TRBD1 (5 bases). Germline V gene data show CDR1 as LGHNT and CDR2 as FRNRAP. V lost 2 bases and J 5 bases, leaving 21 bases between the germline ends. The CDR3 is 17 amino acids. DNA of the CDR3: TGTGCTAGTGGTTTGTTCGTGGGAGACAGCCGAGGGACTGAAGCTTTCTTT. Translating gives CASGLFVGDSRGTEAFF.

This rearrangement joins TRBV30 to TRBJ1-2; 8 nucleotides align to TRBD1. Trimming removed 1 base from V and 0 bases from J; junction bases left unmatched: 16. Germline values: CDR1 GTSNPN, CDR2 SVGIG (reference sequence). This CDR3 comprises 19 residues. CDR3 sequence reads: CAWSALSTGTGGTNYGYTF. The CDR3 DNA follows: TGTGCCTGGAGTGCCCTCTCCACCGGGACAGGAGGGACTAACTATGGCTACACCTTC.

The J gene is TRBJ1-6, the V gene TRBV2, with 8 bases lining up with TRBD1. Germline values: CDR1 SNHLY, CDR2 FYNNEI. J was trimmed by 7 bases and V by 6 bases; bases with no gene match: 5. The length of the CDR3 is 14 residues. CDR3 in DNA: TGTGCCAGCAGGCAGGGGGCGCGGAATTCACCCCTCCACTTT. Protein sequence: CASRQGARNSPLHF. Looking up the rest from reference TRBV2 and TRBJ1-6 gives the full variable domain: EPEVTQTPSHQVTQMGQEVILRCVPISNHLYFYWYRQILGQKVEFLVSFYNNEISEKSEIFDDQFSVERPDGSNFTLKIRSTKLEDSAMYFCASRQGARNSPLHFGNGTRLTVT.

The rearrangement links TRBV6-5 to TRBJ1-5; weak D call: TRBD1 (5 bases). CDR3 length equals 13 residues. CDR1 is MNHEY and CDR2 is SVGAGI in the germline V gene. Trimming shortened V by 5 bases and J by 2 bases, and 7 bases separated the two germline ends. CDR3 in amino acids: CASSMGGNQPQHF. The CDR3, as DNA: TGTGCCAGCAGTATGGGGGGCAATCAGCCCCAGCATTTT.

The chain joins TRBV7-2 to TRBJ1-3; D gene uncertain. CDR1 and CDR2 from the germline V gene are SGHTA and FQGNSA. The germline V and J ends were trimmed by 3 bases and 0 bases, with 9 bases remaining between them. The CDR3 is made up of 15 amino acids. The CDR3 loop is CASSFSPGSGNTIYF. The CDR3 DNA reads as TGTGCCAGCAGCTTTTCCCCTGGCTCTGGAAACACCATATATTTT.

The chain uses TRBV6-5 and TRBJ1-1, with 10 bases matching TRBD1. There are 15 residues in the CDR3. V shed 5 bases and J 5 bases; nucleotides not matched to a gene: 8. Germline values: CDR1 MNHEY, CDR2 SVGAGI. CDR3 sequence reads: CASSNTGQGWTEAFF. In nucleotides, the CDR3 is TGTGCCAGCAGTAACACGGGACAGGGGTGGACTGAAGCTTTCTTT.

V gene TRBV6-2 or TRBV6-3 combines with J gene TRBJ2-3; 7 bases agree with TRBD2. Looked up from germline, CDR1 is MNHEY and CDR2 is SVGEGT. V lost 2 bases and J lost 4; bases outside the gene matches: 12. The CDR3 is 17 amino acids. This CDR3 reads CASSYPGIAGTADTQYF. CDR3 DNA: TGTGCCAGCAGTTACCCCGGGATAGCGGGTACCGCAGATACGCAGTATTTT.

For the CDR3, the DNA is TGTGCCAGCAGCTTAGGACTAGCGGGAAACACAGATACGCAGTATTTT. Translation: CASSLGLAGNTDTQYF. This chain uses TRBV7-8 with TRBJ2-3; TRBD2 aligns across 11 bases. The CDR3 is 16 residues long. V lost 1 base and J lost 2; bases outside the gene matches: 2. Germline V gene lookup returns CDR1 SGHVS and CDR2 FQNEAQ.

DNA of the CDR3: TGTGCCAGGGATGGGGAGCGTCCCTATGGCTACACCTTC. Its translation is CARDGERPYGYTF. The J gene is TRBJ1-2, the V gene TRBV6-4; D is undetermined. V shed 9 bases and J shed 4 bases, with 15 bases lying between them. Germline assignment: CDR1 MRHNA and CDR2 SNTAGT. The length of the CDR3 is 13 residues.

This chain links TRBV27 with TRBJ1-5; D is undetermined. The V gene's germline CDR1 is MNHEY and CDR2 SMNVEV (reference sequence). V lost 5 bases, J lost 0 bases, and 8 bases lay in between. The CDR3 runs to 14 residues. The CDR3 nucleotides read TGTGCCAGCAGTCTAATATATAGCAATCAGCCCCAGCATTTT. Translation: CASSLIYSNQPQHF.

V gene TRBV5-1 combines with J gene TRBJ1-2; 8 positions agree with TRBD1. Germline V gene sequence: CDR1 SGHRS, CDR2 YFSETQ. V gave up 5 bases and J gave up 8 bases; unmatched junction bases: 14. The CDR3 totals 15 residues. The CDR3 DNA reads TGCGCCAGCAGTTTTACGGGACAGGTCGATATGGGCTACACCTTC. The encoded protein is CASSFTGQVDMGYTF.

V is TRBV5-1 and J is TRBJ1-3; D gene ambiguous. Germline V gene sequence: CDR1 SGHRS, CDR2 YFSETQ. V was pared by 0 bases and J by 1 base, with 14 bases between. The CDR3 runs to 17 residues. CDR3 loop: CASSLEGRTHSGNTIYF. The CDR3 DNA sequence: TGCGCCAGCAGCTTGGAAGGGAGAACCCATTCTGGAAACACCATATATTTT.

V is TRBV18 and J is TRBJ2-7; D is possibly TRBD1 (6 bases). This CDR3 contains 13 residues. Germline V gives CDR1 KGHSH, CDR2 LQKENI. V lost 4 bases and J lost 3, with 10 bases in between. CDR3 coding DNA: TGTGCCAGCTCACAGACAGGTTACTACGAGCAGTACTTC. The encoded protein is CASSQTGYYEQYF.

The CDR3 nucleotides read TGTGCCAGCAGTCCTACAAGGGGAACCTACGAGCAGTACTTC. Translation gives CASSPTRGTYEQYF. The rearrangement uses TRBV27 and TRBJ2-7; D may be TRBD1 (5 bases). V was trimmed by 5 bases and J by 2 bases, leaving 13 bases between them. This CDR3 contains 14 residues. Germline CDR1 MNHEY, CDR2 SMNVEV (reference sequence).

CDR3 sequence: CASGLGQGTTNEKLFF. The DNA for the CDR3 is TGTGCCTCGGGATTGGGGCAGGGTACAACTAATGAAAAACTGTTTTTT. The chain couples TRBV30 to TRBJ1-4, with D maybe TRBD1 (5 bases). Germline lookup yields CDR1 GTSNPN and CDR2 SVGIG (reference sequence). The germline V and J ends were trimmed by 7 bases and 0 bases, with 18 bases remaining between them. The CDR3 is made up of 16 amino acids. Drawing the rest from reference TRBV30 and TRBJ1-4, the complete variable domain is SQTIHQWPATLVQPVGSPLSLECTVEGTSNPNLYWYRQAAGRGLQLLFYSVGIGQISSEVPQNLSASRPQDRQFILSSKKLLLSDSGFYLCASGLGQGTTNEKLFFGSGTQLSVL.

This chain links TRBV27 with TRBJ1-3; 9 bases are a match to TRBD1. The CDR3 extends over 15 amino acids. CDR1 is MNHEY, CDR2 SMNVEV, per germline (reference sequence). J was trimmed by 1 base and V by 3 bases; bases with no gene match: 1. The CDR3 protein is CASSFGTGSGNTIYF. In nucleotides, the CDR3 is TGTGCCAGCAGTTTCGGGACAGGGTCTGGAAACACCATATATTTT.

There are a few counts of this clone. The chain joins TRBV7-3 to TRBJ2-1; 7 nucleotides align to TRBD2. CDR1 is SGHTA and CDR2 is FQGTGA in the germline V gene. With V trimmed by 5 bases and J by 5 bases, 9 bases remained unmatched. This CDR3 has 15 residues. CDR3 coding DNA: TGTGCCAGCAGCCTATCGGGACTACCGAACAATGAGCAGTTCTTC. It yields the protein CASSLSGLPNNEQFF. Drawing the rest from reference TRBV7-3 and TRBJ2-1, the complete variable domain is GAGVSQTPSNKVTEKGKYVELRCDPISGHTALYWYRQSLGQGPEFLIYFQGTGAADDSGLPNDRFFAVRPEGSVSTLKIQRTERGDSAVYLCASSLSGLPNNEQFFGPGTRLTVL.

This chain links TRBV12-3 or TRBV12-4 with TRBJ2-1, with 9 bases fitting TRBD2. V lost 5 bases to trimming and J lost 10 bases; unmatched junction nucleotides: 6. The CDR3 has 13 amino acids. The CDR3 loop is CASSIPLAGEQFF. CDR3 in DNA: TGTGCCAGCAGTATCCCCCTAGCGGGGGAGCAGTTCTTC.